Below are 22 T cell receptor beta chains sequenced from a single sample in a study of T cell changes during pregnancy in multiple sclerosis. Here immunoSEQ multiplex PCR was the method, and the copy in TCRdb shows in-frame clones only, minus some. The sample records about 32,000 clones, roughly 89% being singletons. The material sequenced was CD8+ T cells from peripheral blood mononuclear cells, taken in the second trimester of pregnancy. These receptors came from a female donor with multiple sclerosis, enrolled in a pregnancy study.

The rearrangement uses TRBV5-4 and TRBJ2-7, with a weak D call TRBD1 (6 bases). Trimming shortened V by 4 bases and J by 6 bases, and 20 bases separated the two germline ends. There are 15 residues in the CDR3. Germline assignment: CDR1 SGHNT and CDR2 YYREEE (reference sequence). Written as DNA, the CDR3 is TGTGCCAGCAGCAAACAAGGCACAGGGTTGATCGAGCAGTACTTC. It codes for CASSKQGTGLIEQYF. Based on the CDR3 plus reference TRBV5-4 and TRBJ2-7, the full variable domain is ETGVTQSPTHLIKTRGQQVTLRCSSQSGHNTVSWYQQALGQGPQFIFQYYREEENGRGNFPPRFSGLQFPNYSSELNVNALELDDSALYLCASSKQGTGLIEQYFGPGTRLTVT.

This clone was detected only once. This sequence joins TRBV30 and TRBJ2-7, with 9 bases matching TRBD1. V gave up 5 bases and J gave up 2 bases; unmatched junction bases: 7. Looked up from germline, CDR1 is GTSNPN and CDR2 is SVGIG (reference sequence). The length of the CDR3 is 14 residues. The CDR3 DNA sequence: TGTGCCTGGGCAATCCGGGACAGGGCCTACGAGCAGTACTTC. Translated, it gives CAWAIRDRAYEQYF.

The chain couples TRBV4-1 to TRBJ1-2, with 9 bases aligning to TRBD1. J lost 4 bases, V lost 8 bases, and 11 bases had no gene match. Per the germline V gene, CDR1 is MGHRA and CDR2 is YSYEKL. The CDR3 sequence is 15 residues long. CDR3 loop: CASQPGQGNSYGYTF. CDR3 nucleotide sequence: TGCGCCAGCCAGCCAGGACAGGGGAATAGCTATGGCTACACCTTC.

The chain links TRBV10-2 to TRBJ1-1, with 8 bases identical to TRBD1. The CDR3 is made up of 12 amino acids. With V trimmed by 9 bases and J by 11 bases, 11 bases remained unmatched. Germline assignment: CDR1 WSHSY and CDR2 SAAADI. In nucleotides, the CDR3 is TGCGCCAGTAGTACAGGGGGACCCTACGCTTTCTTT. Translating it yields CASSTGGPYAFF.

The V call is TRBV4-1, the J call TRBJ1-1, with 8 positions matching TRBD1. V lost 1 base and J lost 1; bases outside the gene matches: 2. CDR1 and CDR2 (germline): MGHRA, YSYEKL. The CDR3 spans 15 residues. CDR3 amino acids: CASSQVQGANTEAFF. CDR3 nucleotides: TGCGCCAGCAGCCAAGTTCAGGGGGCGAACACTGAAGCTTTCTTT.

The genes are TRBV9 and TRBJ1-1; D is perhaps TRBD1 (5 bases). The V gene's germline CDR1 is SGDLS and CDR2 YYNGEE. The CDR3 loop spans 14 amino acids. Trimming pared 3 bases from V and 1 base from J, leaving 10 bases between. The CDR3 nucleotides are TGTGCCAGCAGCGGGGGCGTTTCGAACACTGAAGCTTTCTTT. Its protein product is CASSGGVSNTEAFF.

The chain links TRBV7-9 to TRBJ2-2; 7 bases line up with TRBD2. In germline, CDR1 is SEHNR, CDR2 FQNEAQ (reference sequence). The CDR3 covers 18 residues. The J segment lost 4 bases and the V segment lost 5 bases, leaving 16 bases of the junction unmatched. The CDR3, as DNA: TGTGCCAGCAGCCTCCTAGGCGGGGACTACCACCCCACCGGGGAGCTGTTTTTT. It codes for CASSLLGGDYHPTGELFF.

This sequence joins TRBV9 and TRBJ2-1; the D gene is possibly TRBD2 (5 bases). The germline gives CDR1 SGDLS, CDR2 YYNGEE. This CDR3 is 12 amino acids long. The germline V and J ends were trimmed by 3 bases and 9 bases, with 10 bases remaining between them. CDR3 sequence reads: CASSAREFEQFF. In DNA, the CDR3 is TGTGCCAGCAGCGCAAGGGAGTTTGAGCAGTTCTTC.

The chain carries TRBV28 and TRBJ2-7; 7 bases map to TRBD2. With V trimmed by 2 bases and J by 0 bases, 10 bases remained unmatched. The CDR3 covers 17 residues. The germline gives CDR1 MDHEN, CDR2 SYDVKM. The CDR3, as DNA: TGTGCCAGCAGTTTAGTTTCCTCTAGCGGTTTCTCCTACGAGCAGTACTTC. Its protein product is CASSLVSSSGFSYEQYF.

In nucleotides, the CDR3 is TGTGCCAGCAGCTCAGCCGGGGCCCTGCGGGGTGAGCAGTTCTTC. Its translation is CASSSAGALRGEQFF. The chain is built from TRBV7-9 and TRBJ2-1; possible D gene TRBD2, 6 bases. The V gene lost 4 bases and the J gene lost 9 bases, with 19 bases spanning the gap. This CDR3 has 15 amino acids. The germline gives CDR1 SEHNR, CDR2 FQNEAQ (reference sequence).

This chain links TRBV2 with TRBJ2-1, with D possibly matching TRBD2 (6 bases). This CDR3 comprises 15 residues. Looked up from germline, CDR1 is SNHLY and CDR2 is FYNNEI. The V and J ends lost 6 bases and 2 bases respectively, with 14 bases between them. The CDR3 nucleotides read TGTGCCAGCAGGGAGGGCCCCAGCCCCTACAATGAGCAGTTCTTC. Encoded protein: CASREGPSPYNEQFF.

This rearrangement joins TRBV9 to TRBJ2-1; 9 bases map to TRBD2. CDR3 size: 16 residues. Germline CDR1 and CDR2: SGDLS and YYNGEE. Losses at the gene ends were 3 bases for V and 5 bases for J; bases not matched to a gene: 9. CDR3: CASSGEAGLAHNEQFF. CDR3 nucleotide sequence: TGTGCCAGCAGCGGAGAGGCGGGACTAGCTCACAATGAGCAGTTCTTC. The complete variable domain, with remaining parts taken from reference TRBV9 and TRBJ2-1, reads DSGVTQTPKHLITATGQRVTLRCSPRSGDLSVYWYQQSLDQGLQFLIQYYNGEERAKGNILERFSAQQFPDLHSELNLSSLELGDSALYFCASSGEAGLAHNEQFFGPGTRLTVL.

This rearrangement joins TRBV27 to TRBJ1-1; D perhaps matches TRBD1 (6 bases). CDR1 and CDR2 from the germline V gene are MNHEY and SMNVEV (reference sequence). The CDR3 runs to 14 residues. V lost 5 bases and J lost 1, with 11 bases in between. This CDR3 reads CASSRDRTNTEAFF. CDR3 DNA sequence: TGTGCCAGCAGTCGCGACAGGACGAACACTGAAGCTTTCTTT.

This chain connects TRBV27 to TRBJ1-1, with D unclear. This CDR3 region has 13 residues. CDR1 and CDR2 (germline): MNHEY, SMNVEV (reference sequence). Trimming cost V 4 bases and J 5 bases, with 11 bases left between them. The CDR3 bases are TGTGCCAGCAGTTCCGGGGTCAGGACTGAAGCTTTCTTT. It codes for CASSSGVRTEAFF.

The chain carries TRBV9 and TRBJ2-7; TRBD2 is a possible D gene (6 bases). The CDR3 is 14 residues long. V gave up 3 bases and J gave up 5 bases, with 15 bases separating them. Looked up from germline, CDR1 is SGDLS and CDR2 is YYNGEE. The CDR3 DNA is TGTGCCAGCAGCGAACTGGACTATTCCCACGAGCAGTACTTC. Its translation is CASSELDYSHEQYF.

The rearrangement links TRBV9 to TRBJ1-2; D uncertain. Between the trimmed V and J ends, which lost 3 bases and 6 bases, there was a span of 12 bases. CDR1 and CDR2 from the germline V gene are SGDLS and YYNGEE. CDR3 length: 13 residues. Here the CDR3 DNA reads TGTGCCAGCAGCGGGGTCGTGAGGGATGGCTACACCTTC. This sequence encodes CASSGVVRDGYTF.

The chain combines TRBV9 with TRBJ2-1; 9 bases agree with TRBD2. J was trimmed by 8 bases and V by 0 bases; bases with no gene match: 6. From germline, CDR1 is SGDLS and CDR2 YYNGEE. The CDR3 is 15 amino acids. The CDR3 reads CASSVGASGIDEQFF. CDR3 nucleotides: TGTGCCAGCAGCGTAGGGGCTAGCGGGATCGATGAGCAGTTCTTC.

This clone was recorded a few times. This chain uses TRBV13 with TRBJ2-1; a possible D gene is TRBD1 (6 bases). Germline V CDR1 and CDR2: PRHDT, FYEKMQ (reference sequence). There are 14 residues in the CDR3. V lost 2 bases and J lost 6, with 11 bases in between. The CDR3 region is CASSLSGTTNEQFF. The CDR3 region has the DNA TGTGCCAGCAGCTTATCCGGGACAACCAATGAGCAGTTCTTC.

The chain uses TRBV28 and TRBJ1-1; no clear D gene. The CDR3 has 13 amino acids. Germline CDR1 is MDHEN and CDR2 is SYDVKM. The V end lost 6 bases, the J end lost 5 bases, and 13 bases lay between the germline ends. The CDR3 DNA follows: TGTGCCAGCAGCGGCGGGTCGCGGACTGAAGCTTTCTTT. It codes for CASSGGSRTEAFF.

The V gene is TRBV6-1, the J gene TRBJ1-5; D not certain. The germline V gene encodes CDR1 MNHNS and CDR2 SASEGT. The CDR3 sequence is 13 residues long. Trimming took off 5 bases at V and 6 bases at J, with 11 bases between the two ends. CDR3 coding DNA: TGTGCCAGCAGTCCAATATCAGGTCAGCCCCAGCATTTT. This translates into CASSPISGQPQHF.

The chain employs TRBV9 and TRBJ1-5, with D perhaps TRBD1 (5 bases). With 4 bases removed from V and 0 bases from J, the gap between germline ends came to 11 bases. Germline V CDR1 and CDR2: SGDLS, YYNGEE. The CDR3 covers 15 residues. DNA for the CDR3: TGTGCCAGCAGCCCGGAGGGGAATAGCAATCAGCCCCAGCATTTT. Protein: CASSPEGNSNQPQHF.

The chain combines TRBV4-1 with TRBJ2-1, with no clear D. The germline V and J ends were trimmed by 4 bases and 6 bases, with 16 bases remaining between them. CDR1 MGHRA and CDR2 YSYEKL come from the germline V gene. The CDR3 covers 15 residues. CDR3 sequence (DNA): TGCGCCAGCAGCCTCGGCCGGCTAGATGTCAATGAGCAGTTCTTC. Protein product: CASSLGRLDVNEQFF.